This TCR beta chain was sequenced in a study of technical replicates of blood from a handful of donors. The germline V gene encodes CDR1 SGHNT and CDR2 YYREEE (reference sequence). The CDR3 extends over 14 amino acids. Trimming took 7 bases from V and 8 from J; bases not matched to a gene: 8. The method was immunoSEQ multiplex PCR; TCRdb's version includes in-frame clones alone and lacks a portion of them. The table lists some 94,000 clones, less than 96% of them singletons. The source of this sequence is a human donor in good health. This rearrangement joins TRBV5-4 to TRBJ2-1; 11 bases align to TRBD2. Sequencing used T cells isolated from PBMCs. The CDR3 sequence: CASSGDSGRDEQFF. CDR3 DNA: TGTGCCAGCTCAGGAGATAGCGGGAGGGATGAGCAGTTCTTC.